This TCR beta chain was recovered during a study of CD8 T cells in ankylosing spondylitis. Germline V gives CDR1 MGHRA, CDR2 YSYEKL. The CDR3 is made up of 15 amino acids. Trimming left V 0 bases short and J 4 bases short, with 12 bases between. Remarks on this clonotype: The antigen is not known.

TCRdb called the 5' RACE reads again in MiXCR, with one record for every CDR3 protein. This table holds approximately 350,000 distinct CDR3 sequences, about 14% found once. Notes on the study in general: Blood of patients with ankylosing spondylitis appeared to be characterized by a TCR beta motif of several highly homologous variants.

What was sequenced was blood, either unsorted or a sorted T cell fraction (not recorded which). V usage is TRBV4-1 and J usage is TRBJ1-2; possible D gene TRBD1, 5 bases. The receptor was derived from a male donor with ankylosing spondylitis or in good health (not recorded which). The CDR3 here is CASSQELKGTYGYTF. The CDR3 region has the DNA TGCGCCAGCAGCCAAGAGTTAAAGGGGACCTATGGCTACACCTTC.